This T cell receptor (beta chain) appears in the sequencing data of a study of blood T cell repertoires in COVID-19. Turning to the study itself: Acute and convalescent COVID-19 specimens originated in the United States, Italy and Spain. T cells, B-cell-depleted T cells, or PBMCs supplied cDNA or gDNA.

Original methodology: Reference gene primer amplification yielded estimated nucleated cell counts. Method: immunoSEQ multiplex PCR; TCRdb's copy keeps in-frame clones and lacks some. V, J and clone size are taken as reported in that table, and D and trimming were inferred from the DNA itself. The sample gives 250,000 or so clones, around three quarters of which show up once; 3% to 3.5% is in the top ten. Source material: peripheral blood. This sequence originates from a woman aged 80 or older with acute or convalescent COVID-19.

The CDR3 DNA sequence: TGCGCCAGCAGCACCAGACAGGGTAATGAGCAGTTCTTC. This translates into CASSTRQGNEQFF. This chain connects TRBV5-1 to TRBJ2-1; 7 positions agree with TRBD1. V dropped 4 bases and J dropped 7; count of bases not matched to a gene: 5. The CDR3 loop spans 13 amino acids. The V gene's germline CDR1 is SGHRS and CDR2 YFSETQ.